This T cell receptor (beta chain) derives from a study of CD8 T cells in Susac syndrome. Random hexamers primed reverse transcription of about 0.5 to 1 ug RNA. A single record per CDR3 protein comes from TCRdb applying MiXCR to the immunoSEQ multiplex PCR reads. The sample lists over 350,000 distinct CDR3 sequences, 75% to 90% occurring once. This clonotype was seen just once. V trimming: 0 bases; J trimming: 7 bases; junction bases outside the gene matches: 9. The CDR3 contains 16 residues. Germline CDR1 reads SGHRS; CDR2 reads YFSETQ. Sequenced sample: CD8+ T cells from PBMCs. V is TRBV5-1 and J is TRBJ2-1, with 8 bases identical to TRBD2. This sequence originates from a human donor with multiple sclerosis. In DNA, the CDR3 is TGCGCCAGCAGCTTGGGTTGGCGGGAGGCGAGAAATGAGCAGTTCTTC. Translation gives CASSLGWREARNEQFF.